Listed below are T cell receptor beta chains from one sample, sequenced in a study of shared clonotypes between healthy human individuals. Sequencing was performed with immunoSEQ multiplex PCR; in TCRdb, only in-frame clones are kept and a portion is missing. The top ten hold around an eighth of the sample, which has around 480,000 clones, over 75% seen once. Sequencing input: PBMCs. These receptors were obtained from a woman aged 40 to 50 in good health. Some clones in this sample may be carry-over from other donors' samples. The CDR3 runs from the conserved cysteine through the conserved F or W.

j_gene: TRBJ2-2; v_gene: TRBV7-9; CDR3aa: CASSFLVSGTNTGELFF
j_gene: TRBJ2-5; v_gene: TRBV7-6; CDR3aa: CASSPNRVEQTQYF
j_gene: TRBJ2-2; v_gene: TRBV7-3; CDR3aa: CASSLMGLAGEVGELFF
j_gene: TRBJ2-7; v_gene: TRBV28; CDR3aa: CASSLQGAQPYEQYF
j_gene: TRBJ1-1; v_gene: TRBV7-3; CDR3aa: CASSLYGQGVTEAFF
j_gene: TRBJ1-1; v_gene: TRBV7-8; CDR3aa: CASSPQAAGGNTEAFF
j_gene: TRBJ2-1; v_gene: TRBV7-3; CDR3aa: CASSLPYDEQFF
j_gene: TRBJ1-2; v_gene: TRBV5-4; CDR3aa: CASSLASANYGYTF
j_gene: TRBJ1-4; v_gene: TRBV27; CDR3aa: CASSLYRGVGEKLFF
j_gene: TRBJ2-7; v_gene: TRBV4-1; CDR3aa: CASSRRTSAYEQYF
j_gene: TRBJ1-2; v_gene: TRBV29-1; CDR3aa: CSVELWFSNYGYTF
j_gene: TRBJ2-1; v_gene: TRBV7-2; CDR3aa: CASSPSGRALEQFF
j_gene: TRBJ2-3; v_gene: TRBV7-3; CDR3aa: CASSLRTGPADTQYF
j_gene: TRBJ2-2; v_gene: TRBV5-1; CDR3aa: CASSLTGTGELFF
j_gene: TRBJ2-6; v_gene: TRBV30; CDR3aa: CAWLTGGAGANVLTF
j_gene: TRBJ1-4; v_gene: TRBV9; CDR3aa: CASSAGRGSEKLFF